This TCR beta chain appears in the sequencing data of a study of Ad26.COV2.S vaccination and SARS-CoV-2 variants. Trimming removed 4 bases from V and 5 bases from J; junction bases left unmatched: 4. Per germline, CDR1 KGHSH and CDR2 LQKENI. The CDR3 runs 13 residues. Indicated treatment: about 20 received Ad26.COV2.S at low or high dose, single or two shots; five or six received placebo; per-sample allocation not given. Samples were taken on day 63 after the first vaccine or placebo injection. This adult donor, from Boston, was 18-55 years old. Generated by immunoSEQ multiplex PCR, the TCRdb table keeps only in-frame clones and is missing some. The sample shows more than 400,000 clones, 90% of them seen only once. This clone showed up just once.

This receptor was taken from a person aged 18 to 65 who received the Ad26.COV2.S COVID-19 vaccine or a placebo. Sample: peripheral blood, taken in a trial of Ad26.COV2.S vaccine versus placebo. The genes are TRBV18 and TRBJ1-1; 7 positions agree with TRBD1. DNA for the CDR3: TGTGCCAGCTCACTCGACAGGGTTACTGAAGCTTTCTTT. Protein: CASSLDRVTEAFF.